This passage covers 9 T cell receptor beta chains from one sample sequenced in a study of blood T cell repertoires in COVID-19. The data were produced by immunoSEQ multiplex PCR, yet TCRdb's version contains in-frame clones alone and is incomplete. Of about 370,000 clones listed, around 89% were seen once; the top ten hold over 0.95%. The specimen was PBMCs or T cells enriched from blood (not recorded which). The source is a man aged 18 to 30 who had recovered from COVID-19.

This clone was counted a single time. The chain joins TRBV2 to TRBJ2-2, with 8 bases fitting TRBD1. The CDR3 is made up of 15 amino acids. The ends lost 5 bases at V and 7 bases at J; junction bases unmatched: 9. Germline CDR1 is SNHLY and CDR2 is FYNNEI. CDR3 region: CASSPQGALGGELFF. CDR3 in DNA: TGTGCCAGCAGTCCTCAGGGGGCTCTAGGCGGGGAGCTGTTTTTT.

The chain joins TRBV5-1 to TRBJ2-5; 8 bases align to TRBD1. Germline values: CDR1 SGHRS, CDR2 YFSETQ. The J segment lost 3 bases and the V segment lost 4 bases, leaving 2 bases of the junction unmatched. CDR3 length: 13 residues. CDR3 in amino acids: CASSATGEETQYF. Here the CDR3 DNA reads TGCGCCAGCAGCGCGACAGGGGAAGAGACCCAGTACTTC.

This chain connects TRBV7-3 to TRBJ2-3, with TRBD2 identical over 8 bases. In germline, CDR1 is SGHTA, CDR2 FQGTGA. The CDR3 contains 17 residues. After removal of 1 base from V and 4 bases from J, the junction contained 10 bases not matched to a gene. In nucleotides, the CDR3 is TGTGCCAGCAGCTTAATGGGGTCAGCGGGAGCGGCAGATACGCAGTATTTT. Amino acids: CASSLMGSAGAADTQYF.

V gene TRBV6-5 combines with J gene TRBJ1-5; D gene uncertain. The ends were cut back, 5 bases at V and 7 bases at J, with 15 bases in the middle. This CDR3 has 14 amino acids. In germline, CDR1 is MNHEY, CDR2 SVGAGI. CDR3 sequence reads: CASSPVGSGQPQHF. The CDR3 coding sequence is TGTGCCAGCAGTCCTGTGGGGTCGGGGCAGCCCCAGCATTTT.

V is TRBV5-1 and J is TRBJ1-4; 9 positions agree with TRBD1. The germline CDR1 and CDR2 sequences are SGHRS and YFSETQ. The CDR3 extends over 15 amino acids. V dropped 0 bases and J dropped 7; count of bases not matched to a gene: 4. CDR3 nucleotide sequence: TGCGCCAGCAGCTTGGGGGGGACAGGGCGTGAAAAACTGTTTTTT. Translating gives CASSLGGTGREKLFF.

The chain employs TRBV28 and TRBJ2-7; D gene ambiguous. The CDR3 runs 14 residues. CDR1 is MDHEN and CDR2 is SYDVKM in the germline V gene. V was trimmed by 2 bases and J by 3 bases, leaving 11 bases between them. CDR3 sequence (DNA): TGTGCCAGCAGTTTAGGTCGGGTATACTACGAGCAGTACTTC. It encodes CASSLGRVYYEQYF.

This clone was seen a handful of times. The V call is TRBV28, the J call TRBJ1-4, with D unresolved. From germline, CDR1 is MDHEN and CDR2 SYDVKM. With 1 base removed from V and 6 bases from J, the gap between germline ends came to 3 bases. The CDR3 is 12 residues long. CDR3 in amino acids: CASSLSHEKLFF. The CDR3 DNA follows: TGTGCCAGCAGTTTATCTCATGAAAAACTGTTTTTT.

V and J are TRBV7-2 and TRBJ2-7, with TRBD2 matching over 8 bases. The CDR3 runs 16 residues. Per germline, CDR1 SGHTA and CDR2 FQGNSA. With 3 bases clipped from V and 0 bases from J, the junction kept 7 bases outside the gene matches. CDR3 loop: CASSFLAGSSSYEQYF. DNA for the CDR3: TGTGCCAGCAGCTTCTTAGCGGGATCCAGCTCCTACGAGCAGTACTTC.

The J gene is TRBJ2-7, the V gene TRBV6-5, with unresolved D. Trimming shortened V by 2 bases and J by 6 bases, and 11 bases separated the two germline ends. Germline V gives CDR1 MNHEY, CDR2 SVGAGI. The CDR3 loop spans 13 amino acids. The CDR3: CASSYGSGIEQYF. The DNA of the CDR3 is TGTGCCAGCAGTTACGGGTCAGGAATCGAGCAGTACTTC.